The clone carrying this T cell receptor (beta chain) appeared a single time. Its antigen is undetermined. The data stem from a study of T cell repertoires in cytomegalovirus infection. Overall study: HLA-B-restricted CMV epitopes that are well studied were used alongside recently identified HLA-C-restricted ones. Study-wide results and caveats: It was HLA-C-restricted CMV-specific TCR beta clonotypes that dominated the response ex vivo. Summed public TCR beta family frequency identified CMV carriers bearing the relevant HLA.

The CDR3 consists of 13 residues. Trimming took off 2 bases at V and 5 bases at J, with 7 bases between the two ends. Germline assignment: CDR1 ENHRY and CDR2 SYGVKD. TCRdb ran MiXCR on the reads and lists one entry per CDR3 protein. The sample has nearly 700,000 distinct CDR3 sequences, roughly a third seen once. Sequencing was performed on cultured PBMCs, taken from culture after CMV antigen stimulation. The clonotype comes from a human donor in good health (CMV status not recorded). Some clones in this sample may be carry-over from other donors' samples. The chain combines TRBV10-3 with TRBJ2-1; D is undetermined. The DNA of the CDR3 is TGTGCCATCAGTGAGCTCAGCAACAATGAGCAGTTCTTC. Its protein is CAISELSNNEQFF.